One sample yielded the 32 T cell receptor beta chains listed below, sequenced in a study of cytomegalovirus exposure and HLA in healthy donors (dated by TCRdb to about 2017). Receptor amplification or capture employed the immunoSEQ multiplex PCR assay. A mixture of 60 forward primers for TCR Vbeta segments and 13 reverse primers for TCR Jbeta segments was used in the multiplex PCR. TCRdb retrieved this table from immuneACCESS and kept in-frame rearrangements only. Not all clones are present; in checked studies, unresolved V genes account for under half, and no reason is known for the remainder. The sample data list under 200,000 clones, and roughly four fifths of these were observed just once. The ten largest account for 7% to 9.5% of the sample. The sequenced sample consisted of PBMCs. These receptor sequences come from a male donor in good health and CMV-seropositive.

This chain connects TRBV28 to TRBJ2-7, with D tentatively TRBD2 (5 bases). The length of the CDR3 is 14 residues. Germline V lookup: CDR1 MDHEN, CDR2 SYDVKM. The V end was cut by 5 bases, the J end by 7 bases, with 18 bases between. The CDR3 spells CASSPGSWGREQYF. The CDR3 DNA reads as TGTGCCAGCAGTCCGGGGAGTTGGGGTAGAGAGCAGTACTTC.

The V gene is TRBV5-1, the J gene TRBJ2-5, with 10 bases aligning to TRBD1. The CDR3 is made up of 15 amino acids. Germline values: CDR1 SGHRS, CDR2 YFSETQ. V lost 4 bases and J lost 5; bases outside the gene matches: 8. The chain's CDR3 is CASSAGTGAPETQYF. CDR3 DNA: TGCGCCAGCAGCGCCGGGACAGGGGCTCCGGAGACCCAGTACTTC.

The chain has TRBV27 and TRBJ1-5; possible D gene TRBD1, 5 bases. This CDR3 contains 14 residues. Germline-derived CDR1 and CDR2 are MNHEY and SMNVEV (reference sequence). V was trimmed by 2 bases and J by 4 bases, leaving 9 bases between them. CDR3 in DNA: TGTGCCAGCAGTTTACTGGGGGGGAATCAGCCCCAGCATTTT. Translation gives CASSLLGGNQPQHF.

The J gene is TRBJ2-7, the V gene TRBV6-5; 9 positions agree with TRBD2. Germline V gene lookup returns CDR1 MNHEY and CDR2 SVGAGI. The CDR3 is 15 amino acids. Losses at the gene ends were 7 bases for V and 2 bases for J; bases not matched to a gene: 9. CDR3 protein: CASNPGAGGPYEQYF. The DNA of the CDR3 is TGTGCCAGCAACCCAGGGGCGGGAGGGCCCTACGAGCAGTACTTC.

V and J are TRBV6-1 and TRBJ2-2, with 7 bases aligning to TRBD1. V lost 4 bases to trimming and J lost 9 bases; unmatched junction nucleotides: 5. Germline V lookup: CDR1 MNHNS, CDR2 SASEGT. The CDR3 is 13 residues long. The CDR3 region has the DNA TGTGCCAGCAGTGGAACAGGGGTCCGGGAGCTGTTTTTT. Translating it yields CASSGTGVRELFF.

This sequence joins TRBV5-4 and TRBJ2-7; 12 bases fit TRBD2. V shed 4 bases and J 7 bases; nucleotides not matched to a gene: 6. This CDR3 is built from 14 residues. The germline V gene has CDR1 SGHNT and CDR2 YYREEE (reference sequence). As DNA, the CDR3 is TGTGCCAGCAGCCGACTAGCGGGAGAGGGAGAGCAGTACTTC. Translated: CASSRLAGEGEQYF.

This chain uses TRBV5-1 with TRBJ1-1; tentative D call: TRBD1 (5 bases). The CDR3 is made up of 14 amino acids. In germline, CDR1 is SGHRS, CDR2 YFSETQ. The ends were cut back, 7 bases at V and 1 base at J, with 14 bases in the middle. The CDR3 protein is CASAGGLRNTEAFF. CDR3 DNA: TGCGCCAGCGCGGGGGGGTTAAGGAACACTGAAGCTTTCTTT.

The genes are TRBV2 and TRBJ1-5; the match to TRBD1 covers 10 bases. In germline, CDR1 is SNHLY, CDR2 FYNNEI. The CDR3 spans 15 residues. The J segment lost 2 bases and the V segment lost 6 bases, leaving 4 bases of the junction unmatched. In DNA, the CDR3 is TGTGCCAGCAGCGCGACAGGGGGCGGCAATCAGCCCCAGCATTTT. It is translated as CASSATGGGNQPQHF.

The V and J genes are TRBV4-1 and TRBJ1-1; possibly TRBD1 for D (5 bases). The CDR3 sequence is 15 residues long. CDR1 MGHRA and CDR2 YSYEKL come from the germline V gene. V shed 0 bases and J shed 4 bases, with 12 bases lying between them. The CDR3 bases are TGCGCCAGCAGCCAAGACGGGGGGGTTGTCACTGAAGCTTTCTTT. This encodes CASSQDGGVVTEAFF.

This sequence joins TRBV5-1 and TRBJ1-2; D call uncertain. CDR1 and CDR2 from the germline V gene are SGHRS and YFSETQ. V lost 4 bases to trimming and J lost 8 bases, with 21 bases between them. This CDR3 has 15 amino acids. CDR3 loop: CASSLGGLTPHGYTF. The CDR3 nucleotides read TGCGCCAGCAGCCTAGGCGGGCTAACCCCCCACGGCTACACCTTC. Variable domain in full (rest from reference TRBV5-1 and TRBJ1-2): KAGVTQTPRYLIKTRGQQVTLSCSPISGHRSVSWYQQTPGQGLQFLFEYFSETQRNKGNFPGRFSGRQFSNSRSEMNVSTLELGDSALYLCASSLGGLTPHGYTFGSGTRLTVV.

This clone was seen a handful of times. The CDR3, as DNA: TGTGCCAGCAGCCCAGCGAGCACCGGGGCCAACGTCCTGACTTTC. This translates into CASSPASTGANVLTF. The V gene is TRBV7-8, the J gene TRBJ2-6, with unresolved D. The V end lost 5 bases, the J end lost 4 bases, and 12 bases lay between the germline ends. This CDR3 contains 15 residues. Germline CDR1 SGHVS, CDR2 FQNEAQ.

This clone was seen a single time. The chain is built from TRBV27 and TRBJ2-2, with 14 positions matching TRBD2. J was trimmed by 0 bases and V by 6 bases; bases with no gene match: 6. The length of the CDR3 is 18 residues. Germline CDR1 is MNHEY and CDR2 is SMNVEV (reference sequence). The CDR3 protein is CASRGPGLAGANTGELFF. As DNA, the CDR3 is TGTGCCAGCAGGGGACCGGGACTAGCGGGAGCGAACACCGGGGAGCTGTTTTTT.

CDR3 bases: TGTGCCAGTAGTACCGGACTAGCGGGCACAGATACGCAGTATTTT. Translating it yields CASSTGLAGTDTQYF. The rearrangement uses TRBV19 and TRBJ2-3, with TRBD2 matching over 10 bases. Germline values: CDR1 LNHDA, CDR2 SQIVND (reference sequence). The CDR3 is 15 residues long. The V and J ends lost 4 bases and 1 base, in that order; junction bases with no gene match: 2.

V usage is TRBV9 and J usage is TRBJ2-7, with TRBD1 matching 9 bases. This CDR3 is 15 amino acids long. V gave up 3 bases and J gave up 0 bases; unmatched junction bases: 4. Germline loops: CDR1 SGDLS, CDR2 YYNGEE. CDR3 bases: TGTGCCAGCAGCGCCGGGACAGGGAGCTCCTACGAGCAGTACTTC. Protein sequence: CASSAGTGSSYEQYF.

The chain couples TRBV9 to TRBJ1-3, with D possibly being TRBD1 (5 bases). Germline V gives CDR1 SGDLS, CDR2 YYNGEE. Trimming took off 2 bases at V and 0 bases at J, with 12 bases between the two ends. The CDR3 covers 16 residues. The CDR3 region is CASSVLDSFSGNTIYF. The CDR3 bases are TGTGCCAGCAGCGTCCTCGACAGCTTCTCTGGAAACACCATATATTTT.

The gene calls are TRBV9 and TRBJ2-1; D might be TRBD1 (5 bases). Germline V gives CDR1 SGDLS, CDR2 YYNGEE. This CDR3 has 13 amino acids. The ends were cut back, 0 bases at V and 7 bases at J, with 8 bases in the middle. CDR3 in amino acids: CASSVGQKNEQFF. The CDR3, as DNA: TGTGCCAGCAGCGTAGGACAGAAGAATGAGCAGTTCTTC.

Comments on this clone: At one boundary the junction diverges from the germline segment, which might be a read error. The J gene is TRBJ2-3, the V gene TRBV27, with D maybe TRBD2 (7 bases). The germline V gene has CDR1 MNHEY and CDR2 SMNVEV (reference sequence). This CDR3 spans 16 amino acids. The CDR3 sequence: CASSARQGGGRDKQYF. CDR3 coding DNA: TGTGCCAGCAGCGCCAGGCAGGGAGGGGGACGAGATAAGCAGTATTTT.

Remarks on this clone: An end of the junction differs from the germline gene, which may be a read error. V gene TRBV5-6 combines with J gene TRBJ2-4; tentatively, D is TRBD2 (5 bases). From germline, CDR1 is SGHDT and CDR2 YYEEEE. The CDR3 totals 15 residues. CDR3 bases: TGTGCCAGCAGCTTTCTGGAGAGAGGGAAAAACAGTCAGTACTTC. Its protein product is CASSFLERGKNSQYF.

CDR3 sequence (DNA): TGTGCCTGGAGGGACAGGGGCACTGAAGCTTTCTTT. It translates to CAWRDRGTEAFF. This chain joins TRBV30 and TRBJ1-1; 9 bases line up with TRBD1. CDR1 is GTSNPN, CDR2 SVGIG, per germline (reference sequence). Trimming took 3 bases from V and 4 from J; bases not matched to a gene: 0. The CDR3 is 12 residues long.

V and J are TRBV6-1 and TRBJ2-7; TRBD1 agrees at 7 bases. With 10 bases clipped from V and 1 base from J, the junction kept 7 bases outside the gene matches. The CDR3 loop spans 13 amino acids. CDR1 and CDR2 from the germline V gene are MNHNS and SASEGT. DNA for the CDR3: TGTGCCATCGCCTACAGGGGTTCCTACGAGCAGTACTTC. Its protein product is CAIAYRGSYEQYF.

The rearrangement links TRBV7-2 to TRBJ2-3; D is perhaps TRBD2 (5 bases). Germline V lookup: CDR1 SGHTA, CDR2 FQGNSA. The CDR3 is 15 amino acids. Trimming cost V 8 bases and J 4 bases, with 19 bases left between them. CDR3 coding DNA: TGTGCCAGCGGCCCTAAACTAGTCCGGGCAGATACGCAGTATTTT. Translation gives CASGPKLVRADTQYF. The full variable domain, in which reference TRBV7-2 and TRBJ2-3 provide the parts outside the CDR3, is GAGVSQSPSNKVTEKGKDVELRCDPISGHTALYWYRQSLGQGLEFLIYFQGNSAPDKSGLPSDRFSAERTGGSVSTLTIQRTQQEDSAVYLCASGPKLVRADTQYFGPGTRLTVL.

The chain combines TRBV5-6 with TRBJ1-1; a weak D match, TRBD1 (5 bases). CDR1 and CDR2 from the germline V gene are SGHDT and YYEEEE. The V end was cut by 0 bases, the J end by 5 bases, with 8 bases between. The CDR3 spans 13 residues. CDR3: CASSLAGLTEAFF. In nucleotides, the CDR3 is TGTGCCAGCAGCTTGGCAGGGCTAACTGAAGCTTTCTTT.

This rearrangement joins TRBV19 to TRBJ2-7; tentatively, D is TRBD2 (7 bases). Germline CDR1 LNHDA, CDR2 SQIVND (reference sequence). The CDR3 covers 13 residues. Trimming left V 10 bases short and J 0 bases short, with 13 bases between. CDR3 coding DNA: TGTGCCACCAAGCGGGACAACTCCTACGAGCAGTACTTC. It translates to CATKRDNSYEQYF.

The chain couples TRBV4-1 to TRBJ2-1; 11 nucleotides match TRBD2. Looked up from germline, CDR1 is MGHRA and CDR2 is YSYEKL. V was clipped by 2 bases and J by 6 bases; unmatched bases: 6. The CDR3 loop spans 16 amino acids. The CDR3, as DNA: TGCGCCAGCAGCCAACTGGGACTAGCGGCAATCAATGAGCAGTTCTTC. Encoded protein: CASSQLGLAAINEQFF.

This sequence joins TRBV25-1 and TRBJ2-2; D may be TRBD2 (6 bases). The CDR3 is 16 residues long. V dropped 6 bases and J dropped 5 bases, with 19 bases sitting between them. CDR1 is MGHDK and CDR2 is SYGVNS in the germline V gene. CDR3 sequence reads: CASSPQGLRKTGELFF. CDR3 nucleotides: TGTGCCAGCAGCCCCCAGGGACTTCGGAAAACCGGGGAGCTGTTTTTT.

The V call is TRBV15, the J call TRBJ2-7, with 7 positions matching TRBD2. V was clipped by 5 bases and J by 3 bases; unmatched bases: 16. The length of the CDR3 is 17 residues. Germline V gene data show CDR1 as LNHNV and CDR2 as YYDKDF (reference sequence). The CDR3 sequence: CATSRRGSGEKSYEQYF. The CDR3 DNA follows: TGTGCCACCAGCCGGCGAGGGAGCGGGGAAAAGAGCTACGAGCAGTACTTC.

J is TRBJ1-6 and V is TRBV30, with 11 bases fitting TRBD1. The CDR3 totals 14 residues. The ends lost 6 bases at V and 7 bases at J; junction bases unmatched: 5. The germline V gene has CDR1 GTSNPN and CDR2 SVGIG (reference sequence). DNA for the CDR3: TGTGCCTGTGGCAGGACAGGGGGCAATTCACCCCTCCACTTT. Translating it yields CACGRTGGNSPLHF.

This chain links TRBV19 with TRBJ1-2; 8 bases are shared with TRBD1. Trimming took 7 bases from V and 4 from J; bases not matched to a gene: 2. This CDR3 region has 12 residues. Germline lookup yields CDR1 LNHDA and CDR2 SQIVND (reference sequence). This chain's CDR3 is CASIGQGYGYTF. In DNA form, the CDR3 reads TGTGCCAGTATAGGACAGGGCTATGGCTACACCTTC.

This clone has only a few counts. J is TRBJ2-3 and V is TRBV5-6, with D perhaps TRBD2 (6 bases). V lost 1 base, J lost 6 bases, and 12 bases lay in between. The V gene's germline CDR1 is SGHDT and CDR2 YYEEEE. This CDR3 has 14 residues. This CDR3 reads CASSLTGVRDTQYF. The CDR3 DNA reads as TGTGCCAGCAGCTTGACGGGGGTGAGGGATACGCAGTATTTT. Combining the CDR3 with reference TRBV5-6 and TRBJ2-3 gives the whole variable domain DAGVTQSPTHLIKTRGQQVTLRCSPKSGHDTVSWYQQALGQGPQFIFQYYEEEERQRGNFPDRFSGHQFPNYSSELNVNALLLGDSALYLCASSLTGVRDTQYFGPGTRLTVL.

The chain recombines TRBV4-1 with TRBJ2-1; possible D gene TRBD2, 6 bases. V was trimmed by 4 bases and J by 6 bases, leaving 16 bases between them. Germline V CDR1 and CDR2: MGHRA, YSYEKL. This CDR3 contains 15 residues. CDR3 in amino acids: CASSPGVEGFNEQFF. CDR3 sequence (DNA): TGCGCCAGCAGCCCGGGGGTGGAAGGCTTCAATGAGCAGTTCTTC.

The genes are TRBV18 and TRBJ2-7; 7 bases align to TRBD2. CDR3 size: 15 residues. Germline loops: CDR1 KGHSH, CDR2 LQKENI. V was clipped by 1 base and J by 2 bases; unmatched bases: 5. The CDR3 DNA follows: TGTGCCAGCTCACCACGGCTAGCGGCCACCTACGAGCAGTACTTC. Its translation: CASSPRLAATYEQYF.

The rearrangement joins TRBV5-1 to TRBJ2-1; D gene unclear. Germline V gene data show CDR1 as SGHRS and CDR2 as YFSETQ. V lost 0 bases and J lost 4, with 11 bases in between. This CDR3 spans 15 amino acids. The CDR3 region is CASSLVGRAYNEQFF. CDR3 in DNA: TGCGCCAGCAGCTTGGTTGGTCGCGCTTACAATGAGCAGTTCTTC.